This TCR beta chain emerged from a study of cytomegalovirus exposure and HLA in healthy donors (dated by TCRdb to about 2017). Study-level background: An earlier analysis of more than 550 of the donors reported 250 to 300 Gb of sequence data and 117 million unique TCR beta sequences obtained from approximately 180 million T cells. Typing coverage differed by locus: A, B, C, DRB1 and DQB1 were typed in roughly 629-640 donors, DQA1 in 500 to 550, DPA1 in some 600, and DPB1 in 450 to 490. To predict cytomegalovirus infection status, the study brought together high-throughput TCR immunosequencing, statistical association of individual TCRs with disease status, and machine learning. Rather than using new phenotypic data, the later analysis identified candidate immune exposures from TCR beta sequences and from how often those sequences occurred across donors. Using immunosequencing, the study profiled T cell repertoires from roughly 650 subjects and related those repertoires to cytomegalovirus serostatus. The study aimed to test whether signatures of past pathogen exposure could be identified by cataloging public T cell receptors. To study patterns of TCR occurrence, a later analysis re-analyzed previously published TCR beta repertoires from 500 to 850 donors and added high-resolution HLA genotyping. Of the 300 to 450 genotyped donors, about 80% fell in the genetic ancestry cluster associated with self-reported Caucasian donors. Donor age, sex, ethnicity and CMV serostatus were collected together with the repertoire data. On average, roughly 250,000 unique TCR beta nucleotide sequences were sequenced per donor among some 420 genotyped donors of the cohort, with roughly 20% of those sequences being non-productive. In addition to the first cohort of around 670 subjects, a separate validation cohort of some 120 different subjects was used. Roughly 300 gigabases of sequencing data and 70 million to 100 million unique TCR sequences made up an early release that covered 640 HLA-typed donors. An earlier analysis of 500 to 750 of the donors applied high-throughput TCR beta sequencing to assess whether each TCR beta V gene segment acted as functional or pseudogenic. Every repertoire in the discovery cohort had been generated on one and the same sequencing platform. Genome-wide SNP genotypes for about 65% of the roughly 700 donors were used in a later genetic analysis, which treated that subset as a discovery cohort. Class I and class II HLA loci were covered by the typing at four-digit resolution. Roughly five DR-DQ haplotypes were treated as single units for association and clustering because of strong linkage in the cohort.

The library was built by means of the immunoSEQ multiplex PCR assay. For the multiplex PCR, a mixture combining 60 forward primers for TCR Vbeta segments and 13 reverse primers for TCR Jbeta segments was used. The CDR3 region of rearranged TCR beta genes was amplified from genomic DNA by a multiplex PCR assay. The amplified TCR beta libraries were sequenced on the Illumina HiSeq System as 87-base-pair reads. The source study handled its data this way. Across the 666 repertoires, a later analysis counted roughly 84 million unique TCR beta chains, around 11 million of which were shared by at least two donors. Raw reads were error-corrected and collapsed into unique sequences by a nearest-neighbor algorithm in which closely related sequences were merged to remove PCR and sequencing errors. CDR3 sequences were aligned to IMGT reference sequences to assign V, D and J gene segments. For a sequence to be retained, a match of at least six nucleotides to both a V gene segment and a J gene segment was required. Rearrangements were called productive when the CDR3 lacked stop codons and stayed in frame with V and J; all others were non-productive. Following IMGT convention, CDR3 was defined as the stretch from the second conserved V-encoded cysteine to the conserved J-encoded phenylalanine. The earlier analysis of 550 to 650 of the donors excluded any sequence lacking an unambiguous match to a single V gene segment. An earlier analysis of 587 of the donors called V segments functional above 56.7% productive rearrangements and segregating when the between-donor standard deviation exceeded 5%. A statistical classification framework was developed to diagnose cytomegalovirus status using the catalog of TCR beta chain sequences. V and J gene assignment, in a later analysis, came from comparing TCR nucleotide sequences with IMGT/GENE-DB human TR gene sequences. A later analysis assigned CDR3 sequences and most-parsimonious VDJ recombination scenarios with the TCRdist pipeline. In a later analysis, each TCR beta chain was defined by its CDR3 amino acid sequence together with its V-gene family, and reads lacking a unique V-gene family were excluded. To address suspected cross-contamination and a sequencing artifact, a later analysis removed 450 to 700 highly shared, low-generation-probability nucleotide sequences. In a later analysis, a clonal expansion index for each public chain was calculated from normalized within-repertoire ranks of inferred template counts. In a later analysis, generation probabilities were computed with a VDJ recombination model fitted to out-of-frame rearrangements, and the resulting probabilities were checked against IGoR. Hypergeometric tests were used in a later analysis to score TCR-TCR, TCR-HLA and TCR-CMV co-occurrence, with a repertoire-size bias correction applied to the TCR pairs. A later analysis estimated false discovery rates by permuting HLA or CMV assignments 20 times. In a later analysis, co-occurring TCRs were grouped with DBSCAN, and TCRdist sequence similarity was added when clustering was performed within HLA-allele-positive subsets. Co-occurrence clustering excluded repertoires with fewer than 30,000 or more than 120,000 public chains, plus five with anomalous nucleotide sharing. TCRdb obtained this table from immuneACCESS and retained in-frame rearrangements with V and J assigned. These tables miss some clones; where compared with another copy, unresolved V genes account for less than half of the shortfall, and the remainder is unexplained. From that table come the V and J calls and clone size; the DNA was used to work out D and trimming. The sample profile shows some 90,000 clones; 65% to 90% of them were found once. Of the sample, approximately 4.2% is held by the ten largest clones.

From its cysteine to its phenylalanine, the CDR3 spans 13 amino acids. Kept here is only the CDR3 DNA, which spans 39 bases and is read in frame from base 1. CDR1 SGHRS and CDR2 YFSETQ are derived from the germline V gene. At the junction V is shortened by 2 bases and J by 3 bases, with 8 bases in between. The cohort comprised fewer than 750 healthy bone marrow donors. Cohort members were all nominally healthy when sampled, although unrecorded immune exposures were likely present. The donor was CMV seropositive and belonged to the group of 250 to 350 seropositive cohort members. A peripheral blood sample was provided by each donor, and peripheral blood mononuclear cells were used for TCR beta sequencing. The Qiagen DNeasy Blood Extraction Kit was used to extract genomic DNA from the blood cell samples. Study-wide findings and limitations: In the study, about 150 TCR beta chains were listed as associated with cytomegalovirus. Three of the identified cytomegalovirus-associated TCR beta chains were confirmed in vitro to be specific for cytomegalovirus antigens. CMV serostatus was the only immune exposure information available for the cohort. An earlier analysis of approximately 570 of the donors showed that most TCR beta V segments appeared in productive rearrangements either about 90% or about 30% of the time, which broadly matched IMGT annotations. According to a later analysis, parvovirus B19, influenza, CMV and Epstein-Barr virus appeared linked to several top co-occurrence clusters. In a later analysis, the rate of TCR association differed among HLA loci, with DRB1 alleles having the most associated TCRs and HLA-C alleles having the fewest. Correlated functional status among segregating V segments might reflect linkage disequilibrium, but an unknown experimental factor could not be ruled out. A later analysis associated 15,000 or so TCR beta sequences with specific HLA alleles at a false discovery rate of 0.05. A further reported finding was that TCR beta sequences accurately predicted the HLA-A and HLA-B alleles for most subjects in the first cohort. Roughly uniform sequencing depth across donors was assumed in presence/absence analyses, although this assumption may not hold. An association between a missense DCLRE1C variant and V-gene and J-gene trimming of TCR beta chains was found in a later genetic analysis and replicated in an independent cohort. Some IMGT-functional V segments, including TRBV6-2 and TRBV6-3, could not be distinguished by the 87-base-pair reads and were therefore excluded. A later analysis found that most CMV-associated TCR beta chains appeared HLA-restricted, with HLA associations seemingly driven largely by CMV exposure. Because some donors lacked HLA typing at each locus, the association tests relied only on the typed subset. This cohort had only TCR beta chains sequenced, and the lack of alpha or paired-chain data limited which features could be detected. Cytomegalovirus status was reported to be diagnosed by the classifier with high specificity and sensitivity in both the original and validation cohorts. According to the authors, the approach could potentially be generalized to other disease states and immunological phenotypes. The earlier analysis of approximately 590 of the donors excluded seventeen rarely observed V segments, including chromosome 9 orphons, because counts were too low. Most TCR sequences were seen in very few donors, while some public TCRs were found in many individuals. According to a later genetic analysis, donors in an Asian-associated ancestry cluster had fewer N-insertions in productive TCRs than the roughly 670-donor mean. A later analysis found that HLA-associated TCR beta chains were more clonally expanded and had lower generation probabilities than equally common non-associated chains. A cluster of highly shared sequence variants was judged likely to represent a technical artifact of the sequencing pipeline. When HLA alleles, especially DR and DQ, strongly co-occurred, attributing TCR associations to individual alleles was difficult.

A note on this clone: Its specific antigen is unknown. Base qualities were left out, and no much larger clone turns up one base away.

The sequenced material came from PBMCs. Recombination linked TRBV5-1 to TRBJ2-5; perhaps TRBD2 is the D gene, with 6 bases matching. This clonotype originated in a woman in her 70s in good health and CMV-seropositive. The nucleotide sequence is TGCGCCAGCAGCTTCGGGGGTGAAGAGACCCAGTACTTC. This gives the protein CASSFGGEETQYF.